The present entry profiles one T cell receptor (beta chain) with its context. The assay was immunoSEQ multiplex PCR, and TCRdb's table has in-frame clones only and misses some. This sample has about 310,000 clones, with 87% found just once. The junction had 6 bases not matched to a gene; V was cut back by 0 bases and J by 8 bases. CDR3 length: 15 residues. The data derive from a study of blood T cell repertoires in COVID-19. This TCR derives from a man aged 45-60 years with active or convalescent COVID-19. Specimen: peripheral blood. V is TRBV23-1 and J is TRBJ1-2, with 10 positions matching TRBD1. TRBV23-1 is marked as an open reading frame, function uncertain. The CDR3 DNA sequence: TGCGCCAGCAGTCAATCTTGGCTGACAGGGGGCGGCTACACCTTC. This codes for CASSQSWLTGGGYTF.